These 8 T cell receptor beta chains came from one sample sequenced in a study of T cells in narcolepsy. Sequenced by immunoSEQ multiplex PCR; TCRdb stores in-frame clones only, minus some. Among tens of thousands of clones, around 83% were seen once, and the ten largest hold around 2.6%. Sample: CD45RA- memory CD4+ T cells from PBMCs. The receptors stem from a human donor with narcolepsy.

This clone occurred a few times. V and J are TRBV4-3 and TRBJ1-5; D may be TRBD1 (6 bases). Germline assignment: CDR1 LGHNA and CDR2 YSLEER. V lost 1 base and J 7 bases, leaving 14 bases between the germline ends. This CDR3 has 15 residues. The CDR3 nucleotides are TGCGCCAGCAGCCAAGGTTGGGGGGCTTACCAGCCCCAGCATTTT. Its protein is CASSQGWGAYQPQHF.

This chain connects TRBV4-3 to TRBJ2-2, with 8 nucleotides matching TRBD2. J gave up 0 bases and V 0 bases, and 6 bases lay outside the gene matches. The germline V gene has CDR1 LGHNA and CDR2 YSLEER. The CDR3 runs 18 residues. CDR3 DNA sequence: TGCGCCAGCAGCCAAGATATGTCGGGGGGGTCGAACACCGGGGAGCTGTTTTTT. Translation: CASSQDMSGGSNTGELFF.

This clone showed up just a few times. The CDR3 reads CASSLGEPTGELFF. The CDR3 bases are TGCGCCAGCAGCTTGGGTGAACCCACCGGGGAGCTGTTTTTT. The chain couples TRBV5-1 to TRBJ2-2; no clear D gene. This CDR3 has 14 amino acids. The germline gives CDR1 SGHRS, CDR2 YFSETQ. V lost 0 bases to trimming and J lost 4 bases, with 7 bases between them.

The CDR3 protein is CASSSFSLAGDTDTQYF. DNA for the CDR3: TGTGCCAGCAGCTCCTTTAGCCTAGCGGGGGACACAGATACGCAGTATTTT. V usage is TRBV13 and J usage is TRBJ2-3, with 10 positions matching TRBD2. Germline V gene sequence: CDR1 PRHDT, CDR2 FYEKMQ (reference sequence). V lost 4 bases, J lost 2 bases, and 9 bases stayed unmatched. The CDR3 has 17 residues.

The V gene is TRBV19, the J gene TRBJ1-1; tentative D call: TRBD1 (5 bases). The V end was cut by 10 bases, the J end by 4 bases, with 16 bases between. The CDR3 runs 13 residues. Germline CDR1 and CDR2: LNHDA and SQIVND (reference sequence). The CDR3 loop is CATSGGGGTEAFF. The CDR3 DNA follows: TGTGCCACTTCGGGAGGTGGGGGCACTGAAGCTTTCTTT.

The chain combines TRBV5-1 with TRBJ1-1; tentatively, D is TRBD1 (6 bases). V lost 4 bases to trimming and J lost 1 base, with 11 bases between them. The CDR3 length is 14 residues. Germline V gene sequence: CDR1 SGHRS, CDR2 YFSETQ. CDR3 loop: CASSRDTKNTEAFF. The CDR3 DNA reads TGCGCCAGCAGCAGGGACACTAAGAACACTGAAGCTTTCTTT.

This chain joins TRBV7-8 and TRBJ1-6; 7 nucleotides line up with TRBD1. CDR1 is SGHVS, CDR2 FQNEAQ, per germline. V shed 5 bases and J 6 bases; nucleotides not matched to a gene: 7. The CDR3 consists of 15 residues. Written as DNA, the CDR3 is TGTGCCAGCAGCCCCCAGGGGGATAGTAATTCACCCCTCCACTTT. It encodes CASSPQGDSNSPLHF.

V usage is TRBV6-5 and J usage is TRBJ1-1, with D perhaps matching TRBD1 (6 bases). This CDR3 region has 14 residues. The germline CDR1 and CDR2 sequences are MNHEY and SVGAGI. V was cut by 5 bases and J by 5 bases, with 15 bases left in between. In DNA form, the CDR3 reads TGTGCCAGCAGTCTAGACAGGACGGGGACTGAAGCTTTCTTT. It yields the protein CASSLDRTGTEAFF.